This paragraph reports one T cell receptor (beta chain). This clone was recorded once. This clone's antigen is unknown. Base qualities were left out, and no much larger clone turns up one base away. The data stem from a study of Ad26.COV2.S vaccination and SARS-CoV-2 variants (dated by TCRdb to the early 2020s). Notes on the research overall: Vaccine-arm donors came from COV1001, a multicentre, randomized, double-blind, placebo-controlled phase I-IIa trial of Ad26.COV2.S in healthy adults. Ad26.COV2.S was administered intramuscularly at a dose of 5x10^10 or 1x10^11 viral particles, either as one shot or as two shots given 56 days apart. TCRbeta repertoire sequencing was used to assess the specificity and breadth of SARS-CoV-2-reactive T cell receptors after Ad26.COV2.S vaccination. The TCR-sequenced set comprised approximately 32 samples: approximately 20 Ad26.COV2.S vaccine recipients, 5 placebo recipients and 8 SARS-CoV-2 convalescent individuals. Trial participants were randomized into five groups of five, in which low-dose or high-dose Ad26.COV2.S was given once or twice, or placebo was given on both occasions. Investigators did not know the trial group allocation while performing experiments and assessing outcomes. Paper-wide results and their limitations: The study was not powered to compare responses between vaccine doses or regimens. Vaccine and placebo recipients had comparable non-spike TCR breadth, which fits with the vaccine containing only spike. After vaccination, spike-specific CD8+ and CD4+ T cell responses were reported to show substantial breadth. Compared with placebo recipients, Ad26.COV2.S recipients showed higher spike-specific TCR breadth (P = 0.0014). According to the authors, total T cell responses may have been underestimated by the TCR breadth and depth analyses.

The treatment or condition label corresponds to: some 20 received Ad26.COV2.S at low or high dose, single or two shots; 5 received placebo; per-sample allocation not given. Repertoires of vaccine and placebo recipients were sequenced from samples taken on day 63 after the first injection. In Cohort 1b, about two dozen adults aged 18-55 years were enrolled at a single site in Boston, USA, between 29 July and 7 August 2020. Ad26.COV2.S was a replication-incompetent adenovirus type 26 vector expressing a prefusion-stabilized SARS-CoV-2 spike protein from the original Wuhan strain. TCRbeta CDR3 regions were sequenced with the immunoSEQ Assay. After extraction, genomic DNA underwent amplification by bias-controlled multiplex PCR, followed by high-throughput sequencing. As for the authors' bioinformatics: To quantify the absolute abundance of every unique TCRbeta CDR3 region, sequences were collapsed and filtered. T cell fraction was estimated by normalizing TCRbeta template counts to usable DNA, which was measured by amplifying reference genes present in all nucleated cells. Repertoire TCRs were annotated as SARS-CoV-2-specific by exact matching of V gene, CDR3 amino acid sequence and J gene to a known reactive TCR set. The reference SARS-CoV-2 TCR set came from MIRA and was filtered for enrichment in COVID-19-positive ImmuneCODE repertoires, removing public or cross-reactive TCRs. Using the MIRA antigens, annotated TCRs were further analysed by specific ORF or by position within an ORF. Depth was the summed frequency of annotated unique rearrangements, while breadth was defined as annotated unique rearrangements over total unique productive rearrangements. TCR breadth was compared between groups using two-sided Wilcoxon rank-sum tests. As stored in TCRdb, this immuneACCESS dataset retains in-frame rearrangements with V and J assigned. A fraction of the clones does not appear; measured against another copy, unresolved V genes explain less than half of the discrepancy, and the remainder lacks a known reason. That table supplies the V and J calls and clone size; D and trimming were determined from the DNA. This sample holds about 400,000 clones; around four fifths were observed only once. The ten largest clones capture roughly 7.4% of the sample.

The clonotype was recovered from a person between 18 and 65 years old who received the Ad26.COV2.S COVID-19 vaccine or a placebo. This sample comprised peripheral blood, obtained in a trial of Ad26.COV2.S vaccine versus placebo.

The DNA sequence is TGTGCCAGCAGTTACTCGAGACTAGCGGCCGCCAATGAGCAGTTCTTC. Its protein is CASSYSRLAAANEQFF. Recombination linked TRBV6-2 or TRBV6-3 to TRBJ2-1; 9 bases in the junction line up with TRBD2. Spanning cysteine to phenylalanine, the CDR3 consists of 16 amino acids. The entry retains the CDR3 DNA only, 48 bases that are in frame from base 1. Via the germline V gene, CDR1 is MNHEY and CDR2 SVGEGT. V is cut back by 0 bases and J by 6 bases, with 6 bases in the junction unmatched.